This T cell receptor beta chain is drawn from a study of blood T cell repertoires in COVID-19. Sequencing used immunoSEQ multiplex PCR; TCRdb keeps in-frame clones, though not all of them. Altogether 50,000 to 60,000 clones are present, 81% being singletons, with the ten largest covering over 20%. CDR1 and CDR2 (germline): SNHLY, FYNNEI. The CDR3 is 15 amino acids. V lost 3 bases and J 1 base, leaving 10 bases between the germline ends. Material for sequencing was peripheral blood. The rearrangement uses TRBV2 and TRBJ2-4, with a possible D match to TRBD1 (6 bases). This clonotype was obtained from an elderly woman with COVID-19, enrolled during active disease. The CDR3 is CASSDRGAAKNIQYF. In nucleotides, the CDR3 is TGTGCCAGCAGTGACAGGGGTGCGGCCAAAAACATTCAGTACTTC.